What follows are 14 T cell receptor beta chains derived from one specimen sequenced in a study of spatial heterogeneity in lung cancer. Time point defined: sample taken at primary tumor resection. Researchers sequenced whole RNA taken from tumor, nontumor lung or frozen PBMC without sorting. TCRdb passed the 5' RACE reads through MiXCR, listing each CDR3 protein once. The sample records some 4,900 distinct CDR3 sequences, about 24% being singletons. The starting material was PBMCs, obtained at surgery. These TCRs come from a male donor with early-stage non-small cell lung cancer.

This clonotype was detected ten times or more. The junction departs from germline at one end; a sequencing error may be responsible. V usage is TRBV7-9 and J usage is TRBJ2-7; D ambiguous. The CDR3 loop spans 11 amino acids. Germline-derived CDR1 and CDR2 are SEHNR and FQNEAQ (reference sequence). The CDR3 loop reads CASSLAYERYF. DNA of the CDR3: TGTGCCAGCAGCCTCGCCTACGAGCGGTACTTC.

V gene TRBV27 combines with J gene TRBJ1-4; no clear D gene. This CDR3 spans 13 amino acids. Trimming removed 2 bases at V and 3 bases at J, with 4 bases between. CDR1 and CDR2 (germline): MNHEY, SMNVEV (reference sequence). In nucleotides, the CDR3 is TGTGCCAGCAGTTTAGTATCTAATGAAAAACTGTTTTTT. The encoded protein is CASSLVSNEKLFF.

There are a few counts of this clonotype. This chain joins TRBV28 and TRBJ2-5, with 8 bases identical to TRBD1. This CDR3 comprises 19 residues. The J segment lost 5 bases and the V segment lost 5 bases, leaving 22 bases of the junction unmatched. CDR1 is MDHEN, CDR2 SYDVKM, per germline. The CDR3 nucleotides read TGTGCCAGCAGTCCTTCACTCGGACAGGGCTACTCCTCGTGGGAGACCCAGTACTTC. The encoded protein is CASSPSLGQGYSSWETQYF.

In its sample, this clonotype was seen many times. The V call is TRBV11-2, the J call TRBJ1-6; 8 bases map to TRBD1. In germline, CDR1 is SGHAT, CDR2 FQNNGV. With 0 bases clipped from V and 10 bases from J, the junction kept 5 bases outside the gene matches. The CDR3 totals 15 residues. In DNA form, the CDR3 reads TGTGCCAGCAGCTTAGATGGACAGGGAAACTCACCCCTCCACTTT. Protein product: CASSLDGQGNSPLHF.

There are many counts of this clonotype. The chain is built from TRBV10-1 and TRBJ2-5, with D perhaps matching TRBD1 (5 bases). The CDR3 contains 16 residues. The germline V gene has CDR1 WNHNN and CDR2 SYGVQD (reference sequence). V lost 2 bases and J 4 bases, leaving 17 bases between the germline ends. CDR3 DNA: TGCGCCAGCAGTGAGGGCCAGGGAAGCACCTCAGAGACCCAGTACTTC. Protein sequence: CASSEGQGSTSETQYF.

This clonotype rates as medium-sized. This chain joins TRBV3-1 and TRBJ2-1, with 10 bases that match TRBD2. V shed 6 bases and J 0 bases; nucleotides not matched to a gene: 5. Germline V gene lookup returns CDR1 LGHDT and CDR2 YNNKEL (reference sequence). The CDR3 length is 16 residues. The CDR3 spells CASRLAGLNSYNEQFF. Here the CDR3 DNA reads TGTGCCAGCAGACTAGCGGGGCTTAACTCCTACAATGAGCAGTTCTTC.

This chain uses TRBV6-1 with TRBJ2-3; no definite D call. The CDR3 has 13 residues. Deletions cut 5 bases from V and 0 bases from J, with 6 bases between. Germline V gene lookup returns CDR1 MNHNS and CDR2 SASEGT. In DNA form, the CDR3 reads TGTGCCAGCAGTCCCGTTAGCACAGATACGCAGTATTTT. As protein: CASSPVSTDTQYF.

The chain links TRBV6-5 to TRBJ2-2, with a weak D call TRBD2 (6 bases). The ends were cut back, 0 bases at V and 5 bases at J, with 7 bases in the middle. Germline V lookup: CDR1 MNHEY, CDR2 SVGAGI. CDR3 length: 14 amino acids. Written as DNA, the CDR3 is TGTGCCAGCAGTTACTCTGGGGGGACCGGGGAGCTGTTTTTT. The encoded protein is CASSYSGGTGELFF.

The sample holds many counts of this clonotype. The rearrangement links TRBV7-9 to TRBJ2-2; D perhaps matches TRBD1 (5 bases). CDR1 and CDR2 from the germline V gene are SEHNR and FQNEAQ (reference sequence). The CDR3 has 15 amino acids. V lost 4 bases and J lost 6, with 15 bases in between. The CDR3 spells CASSSEIGVPGELFF. CDR3 bases: TGTGCCAGCAGCTCCGAGATAGGGGTCCCCGGGGAGCTGTTTTTT.

By share of the sample, this clonotype is medium-sized. The chain combines TRBV19 with TRBJ2-7; TRBD1 is a possible D gene (6 bases). V lost 2 bases and J lost 5, with 10 bases in between. Germline V lookup: CDR1 LNHDA, CDR2 SQIVND (reference sequence). The CDR3 loop spans 13 amino acids. This CDR3 reads CASSISSGDEQYF. For the CDR3, the DNA is TGTGCCAGTAGTATATCGTCAGGGGACGAGCAGTACTTC.

This clonotype was recorded a few times. The chain uses TRBV7-9 and TRBJ2-7; TRBD1 might be the D (6 bases). V dropped 1 base and J dropped 7 bases, with 14 bases sitting between them. Germline CDR1 is SEHNR and CDR2 is FQNEAQ (reference sequence). This CDR3 region has 14 residues. The CDR3 DNA is TGTGCCAGCAGCTTAGAAGCAGGGGTCGAGGAGCAGTACTTC. It translates to CASSLEAGVEEQYF.

This clonotype was picked up a small number of times. V is TRBV7-2 and J is TRBJ1-2; D is unresolved. Trimming stripped 3 bases from V and 8 bases from J, with 13 bases between. CDR1 SGHTA and CDR2 FQGNSA come from the germline V gene. The CDR3 has 13 residues. The chain's CDR3 is CASSFVAPLGYTF. The CDR3, as DNA: TGTGCCAGCAGCTTCGTGGCCCCTCTAGGCTACACCTTC.

Comment on this clonotype: This may be a read error, as it is one base from a much larger clone. The chain has TRBV3-1 and TRBJ2-5; D gene unclear. CDR1 LGHDT and CDR2 YNNKEL come from the germline V gene (reference sequence). V lost 2 bases and J lost 5, with 12 bases in between. This CDR3 comprises 14 residues. CDR3 residues: CASSQNTEHETQYF. CDR3 sequence (DNA): TGTGCCAGCAGCCAAAATACGGAACATGAGACCCAGTACTTC.

The chain has TRBV9 and TRBJ2-7; no clear D. The germline gives CDR1 SGDLS, CDR2 YYNGEE. The CDR3 loop spans 14 amino acids. Trimming shortened V by 5 bases and J by 0 bases, and 12 bases separated the two germline ends. This CDR3 is CASSDNPSSYEQYF. CDR3 bases: TGTGCCAGCAGTGACAACCCTTCCTCCTACGAGCAGTACTTC.